Sequencing of this T cell receptor (beta chain) was carried out in a study of cytomegalovirus exposure and HLA in healthy donors. The table came from immunoSEQ multiplex PCR; TCRdb's copy has only in-frame clones and leaves some out. Of around 140,000 clones listed, 94% are singletons. The CDR3 runs to 12 residues. V was pared by 4 bases and J by 4 bases, with 6 bases between. Germline V gives CDR1 SGHTA, CDR2 FQGNSA. In its sample, this clone was seen once. This clonotype originated in a man aged 18 to 29 in good health and CMV-seropositive. Sequenced: PBMCs. This rearrangement joins TRBV7-2 to TRBJ2-3; D remains ambiguous. CDR3 DNA sequence: TGTGCCAGCAGCTCCGTTCCAGATACGCAGTATTTT. Its protein is CASSSVPDTQYF.